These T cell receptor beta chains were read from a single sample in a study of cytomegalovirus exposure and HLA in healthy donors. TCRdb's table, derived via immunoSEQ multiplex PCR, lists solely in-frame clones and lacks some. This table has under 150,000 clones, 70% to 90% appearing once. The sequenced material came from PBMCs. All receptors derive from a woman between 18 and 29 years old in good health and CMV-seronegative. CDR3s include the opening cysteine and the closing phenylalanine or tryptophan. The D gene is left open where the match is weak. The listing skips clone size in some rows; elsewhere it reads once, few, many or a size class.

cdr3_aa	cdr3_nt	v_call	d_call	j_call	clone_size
CASSGAGGWKDLRYGYTF	TGTGCCAGCAGCGGTGCGGGGGGATGGAAGGATCTAAGGTATGGCTACACCTTC	TRBV9	-	TRBJ1-2	-
CASSQTGVNTDTQYF	TGCGCCAGCAGCCAAACAGGGGTGAACACAGATACGCAGTATTTT	TRBV4-1	TRBD1	TRBJ2-3	-
CASSPGLAGTDTQYF	TGTGCCAGCAGCCCGGGACTAGCGGGAACAGATACGCAGTATTTT	TRBV14	TRBD2	TRBJ2-3	-
CASSLGLAVSTDTQYF	TGTGCCAGCAGCTTGGGACTAGCGGTTAGCACAGATACGCAGTATTTT	TRBV11-3	TRBD2	TRBJ2-3	-
CASSQGLGGGAHYEQYF	TGCGCCAGCAGCCAAGGACTTGGCGGGGGAGCCCACTACGAGCAGTACTTC	TRBV4-1	TRBD2	TRBJ2-7	-
CASSHGLGRTEAFF	TGCGCCAGCAGCCATGGCTTGGGGCGAACTGAAGCTTTCTTT	TRBV4-1	-	TRBJ1-1	-
CASSEGAGNNEQFF	TGTGCCAGCAGTGAAGGCGCGGGAAACAATGAGCAGTTCTTC	TRBV6-4	-	TRBJ2-1	-
CASSSLQGAHYEQYF	TGTGCCAGCAGCTCGTTACAGGGGGCGCACTACGAGCAGTACTTC	TRBV7-9	TRBD1	TRBJ2-7	-
CASSVTGANTEAFF	TGTGCCAGCAGTGTGACAGGGGCGAACACTGAAGCTTTCTTT	TRBV6-1	TRBD1	TRBJ1-1	once
CASSLAGGLETQYF	TGTGCCAGCAGTTTAGCGGGAGGGTTAGAGACCCAGTACTTC	TRBV27	TRBD2	TRBJ2-5	-
CASSPRPRGTPYEQYF	TGCGCCAGCAGCCCGCGCCCTCGCGGGACGCCCTACGAGCAGTACTTC	TRBV5-1	-	TRBJ2-7	-
CASSPGTAYNSPLHF	TGTGCCAGCAGCCCCGGGACAGCCTATAATTCACCCCTCCACTTT	TRBV6-4	TRBD1	TRBJ1-6	once
CASSWTENTEAFF	TGTGCCAGCAGCTGGACAGAGAACACTGAAGCTTTCTTT	TRBV9	-	TRBJ1-1	-
CASRGQGDGASSYNEQFF	TGCGCCAGCAGGGGTCAGGGGGACGGGGCCAGCTCCTACAATGAGCAGTTCTTC	TRBV10-1	TRBD1	TRBJ2-1	-
CASSLRSGGGFGEQFF	TGTGCCAGCAGTTTACGAAGTGGCGGGGGGTTCGGGGAGCAGTTCTTC	TRBV27	TRBD2	TRBJ2-1	-